The sequence of this T cell receptor beta chain was determined in a study of T cells after posttransplantation cyclophosphamide. Treatment was busulfan-fludarabine conditioning, a marrow graft, and cyclophosphamide on days +3 and +4. The assay was immunoSEQ multiplex PCR, and TCRdb's table has in-frame clones only and misses some. The table has 30,000 to 45,000 clones, around four fifths seen once. Between the trimmed V and J ends, which lost 5 bases and 1 base, there was a span of 9 bases. Germline CDR1 SGHRS, CDR2 YFSETQ. The CDR3 is 13 amino acids. This specimen consisted of CD4+ T cells sorted from blood, obtained approximately 1,900 days after a stem cell transplant with posttransplant cyclophosphamide. This TCR derives from a female patient in her 40s who received an allogeneic stem cell transplant from a related donor, was CMV-positive, and had no GVHD. Some T cells may have come from the graft donor. V is TRBV5-1 and J is TRBJ1-2, with D maybe TRBD1 (5 bases). Here the CDR3 DNA reads TGCGCCAGCAGGGCGACAGATAACTATGGCTACACCTTC. This encodes CASRATDNYGYTF.